These 10 T cell receptor beta chains were all obtained from the same sample, sequenced in a study of CD8+ T cells in alopecia areata (dated by TCRdb to the late 2010s). Library construction relied on the immunoSEQ multiplex PCR assay. For TCR sequencing, RNA was extracted from every sample and reverse transcribed into cDNA to serve as template. TCRdb obtained this table from immuneACCESS and retained in-frame rearrangements with V and J assigned. These tables miss some clones; where compared with another copy, unresolved V genes account for less than half of the shortfall, and the remainder is unexplained. The sample includes some 120,000 clones, with 61% observed a single time. The ten largest account for 5.7% of the sample. The intended sense of this specimen's time point label: less than five weeks on oral tofacitinib. The sample's treatment or condition label, decoded: oral pan-JAK inhibitor, 5-10 mg twice daily.

Here the sequenced sample was CD4+ T cells sorted from blood, taken at week 4, from a patient treated with tofacitinib. The receptors were gathered from a human donor with alopecia areata.

The genes are TRBV7-9 and TRBJ2-3, with D possibly being TRBD2 (6 bases). This CDR3 is built from 15 residues. The V gene lost 5 bases and the J gene lost 4 bases, with 16 bases spanning the gap. Germline assignment: CDR1 SEHNR and CDR2 FQNEAQ (reference sequence). For the CDR3, the DNA is TGTGCCAGCAGCCCTCGGAGGGATCAGGCAGATACGCAGTATTTT. Protein sequence: CASSPRRDQADTQYF. Complete variable domain (other parts from reference TRBV7-9 and TRBJ2-3): DTGVSQNPRHKITKRGQNVTFRCDPISEHNRLYWYRQTLGQGPEFLTYFQNEAQLEKSRLLSDRFSAERPKGSFSTLEIQRTEQGDSAMYLCASSPRRDQADTQYFGPGTRLTVL.

This clone has more than one count but fewer than ten. The chain is built from TRBV30 and TRBJ2-4, with TRBD1 matching over 7 bases. The CDR3 has 14 amino acids. Losses at the gene ends were 5 bases for V and 8 bases for J; bases not matched to a gene: 12. Germline V lookup: CDR1 GTSNPN, CDR2 SVGIG (reference sequence). CDR3 DNA sequence: TGTGCCTGGGCCGGGACAGTTAATAGGGACATTCAGTACTTC. Its translation is CAWAGTVNRDIQYF.

V usage is TRBV2 and J usage is TRBJ2-5, with TRBD2 matching 7 bases. The CDR3 is 16 amino acids. Germline V gene lookup returns CDR1 SNHLY and CDR2 FYNNEI. J lost 2 bases, V lost 0 bases, and 6 bases had no gene match. The CDR3 nucleotides are TGTGCCAGCAGTGAAGCGTTGTCTAGCGGACAAGAGACCCAGTACTTC. Its protein product is CASSEALSSGQETQYF.

The chain is built from TRBV19 and TRBJ1-2; tentatively, D is TRBD1 (5 bases). V was pared by 3 bases and J by 2 bases, with 10 bases between. Germline CDR1 reads LNHDA; CDR2 reads SQIVND (reference sequence). The CDR3 runs 14 residues. The CDR3 protein is CASSIVPGNYGYTF. In DNA, the CDR3 is TGTGCCAGTAGTATCGTCCCAGGGAACTATGGCTACACCTTC.

J is TRBJ2-7 and V is TRBV5-4; no firm D call. Trimming stripped 3 bases from V and 3 bases from J, with 10 bases between. This CDR3 has 13 residues. Germline lookup yields CDR1 SGHNT and CDR2 YYREEE (reference sequence). The DNA for the CDR3 is TGTGCCAGCAGCTCGGACGGGCGCTACGAGCAGTACTTC. As protein: CASSSDGRYEQYF.

The V and J genes are TRBV29-1 and TRBJ2-3; D not certain. Between the trimmed V and J ends, which lost 4 bases and 0 bases, there was a span of 11 bases. This CDR3 has 14 amino acids. Germline loops: CDR1 SQVTM, CDR2 ANQGSEA. Here the CDR3 DNA reads TGCAGCGTTGGGCAAGAAACTAGCACAGATACGCAGTATTTT. Translated, it gives CSVGQETSTDTQYF.

The table lists this clone with a few counts. The chain recombines TRBV7-2 with TRBJ2-3; 9 positions match TRBD2. The J segment lost 0 bases and the V segment lost 1 base, leaving 11 bases of the junction unmatched. The germline V gene has CDR1 SGHTA and CDR2 FQGNSA. The CDR3 is 19 amino acids. The CDR3 protein is CASSLVPNAGGLSTDTQYF. DNA for the CDR3: TGTGCCAGCAGCTTAGTCCCCAATGCGGGAGGGCTCAGCACAGATACGCAGTATTTT.

This clone was seen only once. This chain links TRBV4-1 with TRBJ2-3; D unresolved. There are 12 residues in the CDR3. V was trimmed by 3 bases and J by 6 bases, leaving 7 bases between them. CDR1 is MGHRA and CDR2 is YSYEKL in the germline V gene. CDR3 in amino acids: CASSQYLDTQYF. DNA of the CDR3: TGCGCCAGCAGCCAGTACTTGGATACGCAGTATTTT.

J is TRBJ2-1 and V is TRBV7-2; D unclear. V was shortened by 0 bases and J by 6 bases, with 6 bases between the two germline ends. CDR1 is SGHTA, CDR2 FQGNSA, per germline. This CDR3 spans 13 amino acids. CDR3 coding DNA: TGTGCCAGCAGCTTAGCCCGCCGCAATGAGCAGTTCTTC. Protein sequence: CASSLARRNEQFF.

This clone appeared a few times. J is TRBJ2-3 and V is TRBV5-1; 7 bases line up with TRBD2. V gave up 4 bases and J gave up 3 bases; unmatched junction bases: 8. Germline assignment: CDR1 SGHRS and CDR2 YFSETQ. The CDR3 has 15 amino acids. For the CDR3, the DNA is TGCGCCAGCAGCCGACGGGACGGGGGGACAGATACGCAGTATTTT. Amino acids: CASSRRDGGTDTQYF.